This T cell receptor beta chain was retrieved from a study of T cell repertoires in cytomegalovirus infection. Study-level background: It was the public TCR beta signatures that indicated both CMV infection and matching HLA type. Findings of the study overall: Public TCR beta family frequency separated CMV-and-HLA carriers, including in an independent cohort. In two of eight donors, the top clonotype was HLA-C-restricted CMV-specific.

Via MiXCR, TCRdb re-called the reads, giving one row per CDR3 protein. The table records some 400,000 distinct CDR3 sequences, under 40% of them present only once. A note on this clonotype: Antigen: not known.

This CDR3 is 14 amino acids long. Germline V gene lookup returns CDR1 SGHNT and CDR2 YYREEE (reference sequence). V was shortened by 1 base and J by 4 bases, with 11 bases between the two germline ends. The sequencing input was PBMCs. The receptor's source is a human donor in good health (CMV status not recorded). Some clones in this sample may be carry-over from other donors' samples. The rearrangement links TRBV5-4 to TRBJ1-1; weak D call: TRBD1 (6 bases). The CDR3 protein is CASSLSGGGTEAFF. CDR3 bases: TGTGCCAGCAGCTTGAGCGGAGGGGGCACTGAAGCTTTCTTT.